The rows below give T cell receptor beta chains drawn from one sample of a study of cytotoxic CD8 clonotypes in ibrutinib-treated CLL. Measured with immunoSEQ multiplex PCR; TCRdb has only the in-frame clones, and not every one. This table has 55,000 to 80,000 clones, approximately 62% appearing once. Here the sequenced sample was PBMCs, taken after 12 months of ibrutinib treatment. The receptors shown here come from a human donor with chronic lymphocytic leukemia. CDR3s include the opening cysteine and the closing phenylalanine or tryptophan. The D gene is left open where the match is weak. Where a row states a size, it is once, few, many or the class of an expanded clone; other rows omit it.

V	length	D	size	J	DNA	CDR3
TRBV9	16	NA	NA	TRBJ1-2	TGTGCCAGCAGCCCAGCGTCCTCCCCGAGGCAGTATGGCTACACCTTC	CASSPASSPRQYGYTF
TRBV7-8	16	NA	once	TRBJ2-7	TGTGCCAGCAGCAGTAGGGCGAATTGGGGACGACGAGGGCAGTACTTC	CASSSRANWGRRGQYF
TRBV4-2	17	TRBD2	few	TRBJ2-7	TGTGCCAGCAGCCAAACATCTAGCGGCGCACGGGAGTACGAGCAGTACTTC	CASSQTSSGAREYEQYF
TRBV7-2	14	TRBD1	NA	TRBJ1-2	TGTGCCAGCAGCTTAGCACCCACAGGGGATGGCTACACCTTC	CASSLAPTGDGYTF
TRBV19	11	NA	NA	TRBJ2-2	TGTGCCAGTACCGATTCTGGGGAGCTGTTTTTT	CASTDSGELFF
TRBV15	13	TRBD2	NA	TRBJ2-5	TGTGCCACCAGCACGGGACTAGTAGAGACCCAGTACTTC	CATSTGLVETQYF
TRBV27	18	NA	few	TRBJ2-3	TGTGCCAGCAGTCAAGCAAGGCTTTGGGGGACAAGCACAGATACGCAGTATTTT	CASSQARLWGTSTDTQYF
TRBV27	15	TRBD2	few	TRBJ2-5	TGTGCCAGCAGTTGGGGGACTAGCGGGATCGAGACCCAGTACTTC	CASSWGTSGIETQYF
TRBV5-1	14	NA	NA	TRBJ1-2	TGCGCCAGCAGCCCCTCTCTCCGGAGCTATGGCTACACCTTC	CASSPSLRSYGYTF
TRBV27	13	TRBD1	few	TRBJ2-3	TGTGCCAGCATGGGACAGGGGTCAGATACGCAGTATTTT	CASMGQGSDTQYF
TRBV6-5	14	TRBD1	NA	TRBJ2-7	TGTGCCAGCAGTAGTACAGGGGGACGTGGCGAGCAGTACTTC	CASSSTGGRGEQYF
TRBV19	13	NA	NA	TRBJ1-2	TGTGCCAGTAGTATCCGAGGAGGGGATGGCTACACCTTC	CASSIRGGDGYTF
TRBV5-4	13	TRBD1	many	TRBJ1-6	TGTGCCAGCAGGTCAGGGGGCAATTCACCCCTCCACTTT	CASRSGGNSPLHF
TRBV10-3	17	NA	NA	TRBJ2-3	TGTGCCATCAGTTTACCCGTCTGGGGCCCTCAAACAGATACGCAGTATTTT	CAISLPVWGPQTDTQYF
TRBV7-9	15	TRBD2	NA	TRBJ2-7	TGTGCCAGCAGCTTAGAGCGGGGAATCTCCTACGAGCAGTACTTC	CASSLERGISYEQYF
TRBV18	13	NA	NA	TRBJ2-7	TGTGCCAGCTCACCAAGAAGGGGCTACGAGCAGTACTTC	CASSPRRGYEQYF
TRBV18	12	NA	medium-sized	TRBJ2-3	TGTGCCAGCTCACCAGGCCCAGATACGCAGTATTTT	CASSPGPDTQYF
TRBV28	14	NA	NA	TRBJ1-5	TGTGCCAGCAGCTCCTTTCCACCTAATCAGCCCCAGCATTTT	CASSSFPPNQPQHF
TRBV4-1	15	NA	NA	TRBJ2-1	TGCGCCAGCAGCCAAGAGGGGGGCGGCCACAATGAGCAGTTCTTC	CASSQEGGGHNEQFF
TRBV5-4	16	TRBD2	few	TRBJ2-1	TGTGCCAGCAGCTTGGCGGCTAGCGGGAATTACCATGAGCAGTTCTTC	CASSLAASGNYHEQFF
TRBV18	15	NA	few	TRBJ2-7	TGTGCCAGCTCACCGGGGAGGCCTAGCTGGGACGAGCAGTACTTC	CASSPGRPSWDEQYF
TRBV5-4	13	NA	NA	TRBJ1-1	TGTGCCAGCAGCTTAGACATGAACACTGAAGCTTTCTTT	CASSLDMNTEAFF
TRBV30	13	NA	NA	TRBJ2-6	TGTGCCTGGAGTCGACAGGGGGCCAACGTCCTGACTTTC	CAWSRQGANVLTF
TRBV5-1	15	TRBD1	few	TRBJ2-7	TGCGCCAGCAGCGGAGCCCGACAGGGGACCTACGAGCAGTACTTC	CASSGARQGTYEQYF
TRBV27	14	NA	many	TRBJ2-1	TGTGCCAGCAGTTCCCCTTCCAGCGCCAATGAGCAGTTCTTC	CASSSPSSANEQFF
TRBV6-1	15	TRBD1	NA	TRBJ2-3	TGTGCCAGCAGGGCGGGACAGGGATACACAGATACGCAGTATTTT	CASRAGQGYTDTQYF
TRBV28	16	NA	few	TRBJ1-5	TGTGCCAGCAGTTTACCGGGCAGGGCCAGCAATCAGCCCCAGCATTTT	CASSLPGRASNQPQHF
TRBV28	16	TRBD1	NA	TRBJ1-2	TGTGCCAGCAGTTCCATCGCTATGACAGGGCTCTATGGCTACACCTTC	CASSSIAMTGLYGYTF
TRBV29-1	11	NA	few	TRBJ2-6	TGCAGCGCTATTTCCGCCAACGTCCTGACTTTC	CSAISANVLTF
TRBV10-1	16	NA	NA	TRBJ1-1	TGCGCCAGCAGTGAGGATCGGGGGACAATGAACACTGAAGCTTTCTTT	CASSEDRGTMNTEAFF
TRBV5-1	15	TRBD1	NA	TRBJ1-2	TGCGCCAGCAGCCCAAAGGGGGACAGGGCAAATGGCTACACCTTC	CASSPKGDRANGYTF
TRBV19	12	NA	NA	TRBJ2-2	TGTGCCAGTAGTAGGACAACCGGGGAGCTGTTTTTT	CASSRTTGELFF
TRBV11-2	16	NA	NA	TRBJ2-5	TGTGCCAGCAGCTCAAAGGGGGAACTAAGTTTAGAGACCCAGTACTTC	CASSSKGELSLETQYF
TRBV20-1	11	NA	NA	TRBJ1-2	TGCAGTGCGTGGACAGACTATGGCTACACCTTC	CSAWTDYGYTF
TRBV6-5	15	NA	NA	TRBJ1-5	TGTGCCAGCAGTGTCAGGTCCCCGGGACATCAGCCCCAGCATTTT	CASSVRSPGHQPQHF
TRBV5-1	15	TRBD1	NA	TRBJ1-4	TGCGCCAGCAGCTCCCGGGGGACACAGGGGGAAAAACTGTTTTTT	CASSSRGTQGEKLFF
TRBV11-1	17	TRBD1	few	TRBJ1-1	TGTGCCAGCAGCCGGACAGGGGGCCGCCTTGGGAACACTGAAGCTTTCTTT	CASSRTGGRLGNTEAFF
TRBV27	14	NA	NA	TRBJ1-2	TGTGCCAGCAGTGCCGGACAGCTAAAGGTTGGCTACACCTTC	CASSAGQLKVGYTF
TRBV7-2	14	TRBD2	few	TRBJ2-1	TGTGCCAGCAGCTCCGGACTAGCGGGAGCTGAGCAGTTCTTC	CASSSGLAGAEQFF
TRBV5-8	14	NA	NA	TRBJ2-7	TGTGCCAGCAGCTTGACCCGCGGGACCTACGAGCAGTACTTC	CASSLTRGTYEQYF
TRBV6-1	15	TRBD2	NA	TRBJ2-2	TGTGCCAGCAGTGCGAGCGGGAGTGGTTACGGGGAGCTGTTTTTT	CASSASGSGYGELFF
TRBV5-5	15	TRBD1	NA	TRBJ1-5	TGTGCCAGCAGCTTGGAGGGGGCAGGGAATCAGCCCCAGCATTTT	CASSLEGAGNQPQHF
TRBV28	14	NA	NA	TRBJ1-1	TGTGCCAGCAGTTATATCCCGGGGGCCGGAGAAGCTTTCTTT	CASSYIPGAGEAFF
TRBV5-1	11	NA	many	TRBJ2-1	TGCGCCAGCAGCTTAACCGATGAGCAGTTCTTC	CASSLTDEQFF
TRBV5-1	14	NA	NA	TRBJ1-4	TGCGCCAGCAGCTTGGGGGGGCGCAGTGAAAAACTGTTTTTT	CASSLGGRSEKLFF
TRBV18	13	NA	once	TRBJ2-7	TGTGCCAGCTCCCATCGAGGAGAGTACGAGCAGTACTTC	CASSHRGEYEQYF
TRBV5-4	14	NA	few	TRBJ1-4	TGTGCCAGCAGCTTGCAGTCGGGTGAGGGAAAACTGTTTTTT	CASSLQSGEGKLFF
TRBV11-2	11	NA	NA	TRBJ2-1	TGTGCCAGCAGCTGGTCGGATGAGCAGTTCTTC	CASSWSDEQFF
TRBV18	15	NA	few	TRBJ1-2	TGTGCCAGCTCACCAGGGGGGTCAACAGGGCTTGGCTACACCTTC	CASSPGGSTGLGYTF
TRBV20-1	11	NA	NA	TRBJ2-2	TGCAGTGCCAAGGTCGCCGGGGAGCTGTTTTTT	CSAKVAGELFF
TRBV5-6	16	NA	NA	TRBJ2-2	TGTGCCAGCAGCCCCCGGGCAGGGGCGTTCACCGGGGAGCTGTTTTTT	CASSPRAGAFTGELFF
TRBV29-1	12	NA	NA	TRBJ2-5	TGCAGCGCCGCAGGGGGGGGAGAGACCCAGTACTTC	CSAAGGGETQYF
TRBV2	13	NA	NA	TRBJ1-4	TGTGCCAGCAGTGTAACCGGGGGGGAAAAACTGTTTTTT	CASSVTGGEKLFF
TRBV2	15	TRBD2	many	TRBJ2-1	TGTGCCAGCAGTGAGACTAGCGGGAGGAGTGCTGAGCAGTTCTTC	CASSETSGRSAEQFF
TRBV2	18	TRBD2	NA	TRBJ2-1	TGTGCCAGCAGCGTGCCTCCGGGACTAGCGTATAGGTACAATGAGCAGTTCTTC	CASSVPPGLAYRYNEQFF